This T cell receptor (beta chain) originates from a study of T cells in Graves' hyperthyroidism and ophthalmopathy. From germline, CDR1 is SGHAT and CDR2 FQNNGV. V trimming: 2 bases; J trimming: 5 bases; junction bases outside the gene matches: 11. The CDR3 extends over 16 amino acids. The table lists this clonotype with a few counts. Authors of the study amplified TCR beta CDR3 regions from RNA transcripts. When the TCR CDR3 underwent first-round RT-PCR, the HTBI primer set was used. In TCRdb, the multiplex PCR reads were re-called with MiXCR into one record per CDR3 protein. Seen here are about 180,000 distinct CDR3 sequences, more than 15% observed once, and the top ten hold about 31%.

The sequenced sample consisted of blood. The sequence came from a woman aged 50 to 60 with Graves' hyperthyroidism. The gene calls are TRBV11-2 and TRBJ2-5, with 7 bases that match TRBD2. The CDR3 reads CASSLLGGIQRETQYF. CDR3 bases: TGTGCCAGCAGCTTACTCGGGGGGATCCAGCGGGAGACCCAGTACTTC.